The clone carrying this T cell receptor beta chain was counted a few times. The data originate from a study of STAT5B mutations in CD4+ large granular lymphocyte leukemia. Sequencing was at survey level. Profiled with immunoSEQ multiplex PCR; TCRdb holds only in-frame clones, not every one. The repertoire holds around 33,000 clones, with under 80% as singletons. The ends were cut back, 4 bases at V and 8 bases at J, with 14 bases in the middle. The CDR3 sequence is 13 residues long. Germline V gene data show CDR1 as LGHNA and CDR2 as YNFKEQ. The TCR comes from a human donor in good health. The sample comprised CD4+ T cells from blood buffy coats. The rearrangement links TRBV4-2 to TRBJ1-1; D remains ambiguous. This CDR3 reads CASSPNNGREAFF. CDR3 DNA sequence: TGTGCCAGCAGCCCGAATAATGGGAGGGAAGCTTTCTTT.